A selection of T cell receptor beta chains follows, all from one sample in a study of cytomegalovirus exposure and HLA in healthy donors. The assay was immunoSEQ multiplex PCR, and TCRdb's table has in-frame clones only and misses some. The data contain approximately 150,000 clones, over 60% of them seen just once; the ten biggest clones take up 2.5% to 3.5%. The sequencing sample was made of PBMCs. All receptors derive from a woman younger than 45 in good health and CMV-seropositive. Both conserved end residues are trimmed from each CDR3. The order of the fields is V gene, J gene, CDR3 protein.

v_gene: TRBV5-6
j_gene: TRBJ2-7
CDR3aa: ASSSQDNLYEQY

v_gene: TRBV5-6
j_gene: TRBJ1-2
CDR3aa: ASSLRDRNYGYT

v_gene: TRBV30
j_gene: TRBJ1-1
CDR3aa: AWSGYGTGAGAF

v_gene: TRBV2
j_gene: TRBJ2-7
CDR3aa: ASSGTGPYEQY

v_gene: TRBV15
j_gene: TRBJ1-4
CDR3aa: ATSRDAGQLEKLF

v_gene: TRBV15
j_gene: TRBJ1-4
CDR3aa: ATSRGTGANEKLF

v_gene: TRBV28
j_gene: TRBJ2-3
CDR3aa: ASSFWAGPTDTQY

v_gene: TRBV7-9
j_gene: TRBJ1-1
CDR3aa: ASSTARGSEAF

v_gene: TRBV5-1
j_gene: TRBJ2-1
CDR3aa: ASSLDRASYNEQF

v_gene: TRBV7-2
j_gene: TRBJ2-7
CDR3aa: ASSYRLAGGSYREQY

v_gene: TRBV15
j_gene: TRBJ2-7
CDR3aa: ATSRDRAGPYEQY

v_gene: TRBV19
j_gene: TRBJ1-5
CDR3aa: ASSVRQGANNQPQH

v_gene: TRBV15
j_gene: TRBJ2-5
CDR3aa: ATSRAFRKPGGETQY

v_gene: TRBV10-2
j_gene: TRBJ1-5
CDR3aa: ASSELGQGNQPQH

v_gene: TRBV5-4
j_gene: TRBJ2-1
CDR3aa: ASSLGQEYNEQF

v_gene: TRBV5-6
j_gene: TRBJ2-2
CDR3aa: ASSLVITGELF

v_gene: TRBV4-1
j_gene: TRBJ1-4
CDR3aa: ASSQGYVGGNEKLF

v_gene: TRBV5-4
j_gene: TRBJ2-5
CDR3aa: ASSFTGRAETQY

v_gene: TRBV27
j_gene: TRBJ1-6
CDR3aa: ASSFNQGPSPLH

v_gene: TRBV7-2
j_gene: TRBJ2-1
CDR3aa: ASSLLLSGSSSYNEQF

v_gene: TRBV19
j_gene: TRBJ2-3
CDR3aa: ASSILAGGGDTQY

v_gene: TRBV10-3
j_gene: TRBJ1-4
CDR3aa: AISESGARENEKLF

v_gene: TRBV5-4
j_gene: TRBJ2-1
CDR3aa: ASSLAGRLGSNEQF

v_gene: TRBV10-3
j_gene: TRBJ2-7
CDR3aa: ASRTGGTYEQY

v_gene: TRBV5-5
j_gene: TRBJ2-1
CDR3aa: ASSLNLNEQF

v_gene: TRBV7-9
j_gene: TRBJ2-5
CDR3aa: ASSAGREREQY

v_gene: TRBV5-1
j_gene: TRBJ2-7
CDR3aa: ASSLSAGEAGEQY